This T cell receptor (beta chain) comes out of a study of control samples from healthy donors and cancer patients. The data were produced by immunoSEQ multiplex PCR, yet TCRdb's version contains in-frame clones alone and is incomplete. The sample has 150,000 to 160,000 clones; 90% to 95% are singletons. The CDR3 consists of 15 residues. V was clipped by 0 bases and J by 6 bases, with 15 bases between them. The germline V gene encodes CDR1 GTSNPN and CDR2 SVGIG (reference sequence). Sequences were obtained from blood. The rearrangement uses TRBV30 and TRBJ2-1; possibly TRBD2 for D (5 bases). The source is a man aged 35-49 years in good health. This CDR3 is CAWSVPSVALNEQFF. The CDR3 bases are TGTGCCTGGAGTGTACCCTCGGTAGCGCTCAATGAGCAGTTCTTC.